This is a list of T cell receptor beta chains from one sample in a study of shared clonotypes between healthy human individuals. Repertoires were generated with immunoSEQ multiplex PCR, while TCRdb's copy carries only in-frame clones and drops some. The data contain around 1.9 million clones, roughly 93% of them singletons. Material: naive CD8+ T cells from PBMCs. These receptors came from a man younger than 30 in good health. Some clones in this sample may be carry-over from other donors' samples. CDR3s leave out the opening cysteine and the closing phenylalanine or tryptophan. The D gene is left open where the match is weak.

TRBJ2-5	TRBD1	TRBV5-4	ASSVRDRAGETQY
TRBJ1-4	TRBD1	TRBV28	ASSLWKGGGEEKLF
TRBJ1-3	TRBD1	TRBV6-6	ASSPGQGTNTIY
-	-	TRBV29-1	SVKTASYEQY
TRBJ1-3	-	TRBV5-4	ASSLGVHSGNTIY
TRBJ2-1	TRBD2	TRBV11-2	ASSLLAGPSNEQF
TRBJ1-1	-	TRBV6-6	ASSVGHEAF
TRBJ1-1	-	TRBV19	ASSGTINTEAF
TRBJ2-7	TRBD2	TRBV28	ASSFYRLAGPTYEQY
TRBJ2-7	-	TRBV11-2	ASSLGWRVYEQY
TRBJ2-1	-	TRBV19	ASKDPRGDEQF
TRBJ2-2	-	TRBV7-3	ASREVGAGELF
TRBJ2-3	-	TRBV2	ASSELDGDFTDTQY
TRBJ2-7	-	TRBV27	ASSLGPRYEQY
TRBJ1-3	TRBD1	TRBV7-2	ASSLTGALGNTIY
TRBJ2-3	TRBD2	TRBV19	ASSITGLLTDTQY
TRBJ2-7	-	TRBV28	ASSERYPYYEQY
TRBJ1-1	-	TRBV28	ASLAAGGGVNTEAF
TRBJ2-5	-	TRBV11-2	ASSLRGPLPQETQY
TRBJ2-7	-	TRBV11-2	ASSLAGSKSYEQY
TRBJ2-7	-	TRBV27	ASSFREGLRAYEQY
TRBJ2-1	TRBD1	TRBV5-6	ASRGTGSSYNEQF
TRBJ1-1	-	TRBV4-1	ASSQDRFGDTEAF
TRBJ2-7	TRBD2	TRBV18	ASSLGTSGPFNEQY
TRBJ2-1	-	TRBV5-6	ASSLRFPYNEQF